The T cell receptor (beta chain) under discussion was sequenced for a study of identical twins. Overall study findings and caveats: Where out-of-frame alpha sequences were twin-shared, they showed excess low generation probability. Twins' excess sharing was less marked for out-of-frame beta sequences. Conclusions relied on cross-sectional statistical analysis, not following the same donors.

This clonotype was observed a handful of times. Its antigen is not known. A universal primer binding site was introduced by template switching. The final cDNA contained unique molecular identifiers. Via MiXCR, TCRdb re-called the 5' RACE reads, giving one row per CDR3 protein. The sample contains around 550,000 distinct CDR3 sequences, roughly 15% of which appear only once. This sample also belongs to another study, concerning yellow fever vaccine responses in identical twins.

Sample: CD4+ T cells sorted from blood. This TCR was recovered from a young woman in good health.

Here the CDR3 reads CATSSQWLADTQYF. CDR3 nucleotide sequence: TGTGCCACCAGTTCCCAATGGTTGGCAGATACGCAGTATTTT. The J gene is TRBJ2-3, the V gene TRBV24-1; D gene unclear. CDR1 KGHDR and CDR2 SFDVKD come from the germline V gene. Trimming pared 6 bases from V and 4 bases from J, leaving 13 bases between. CDR3 length: 14 amino acids.